Presented here are 27 T cell receptor beta chains from one specimen sequenced in a study of blood T cell repertoires in COVID-19. Sequenced by immunoSEQ multiplex PCR; TCRdb stores in-frame clones only, minus some. The data show just under 65,000 clones, with around 83% seen just once and roughly 6.8% held by the top ten. The sequenced material came from peripheral blood. Receptors originate from a human donor in a cohort sampled during active COVID-19.

The rearrangement joins TRBV4-2 to TRBJ2-5, with D possibly TRBD1 on 7 matching bases. The CDR3 is 14 amino acids. Germline assignment: CDR1 LGHNA and CDR2 YNFKEQ. Trimming left V 4 bases short and J 5 bases short, with 14 bases between. For the CDR3, the DNA is TGTGCCAGCAGCCCGTCCAGGGGGGACGAGACCCAGTACTTC. Translation gives CASSPSRGDETQYF.

The V gene is TRBV6-6, the J gene TRBJ2-2; D may be TRBD2 (7 bases). V was trimmed by 7 bases and J by 1 base, leaving 16 bases between them. CDR1 is MNHNY and CDR2 is SVGAGI in the germline V gene (reference sequence). The CDR3 has 16 residues. In DNA form, the CDR3 reads TGTGCCAGCACCCAGGGAGGGGGGCGGAACACCGGGGAGCTGTTTTTT. Translation: CASTQGGGRNTGELFF.

The CDR3 DNA reads TGCGCCAGCAGTCAAGTATTGGACAGGGGGCGGGATACGCAGTATTTT. Translation: CASSQVLDRGRDTQYF. V is TRBV23-1 and J is TRBJ2-3; 11 bases map to TRBD1. TRBV23-1 is classed as an ORF, of uncertain function. CDR3 size: 16 residues. J was trimmed by 6 bases and V by 2 bases; bases with no gene match: 7.

The chain has TRBV11-2 and TRBJ1-6, with D perhaps TRBD1 (5 bases). The germline V gene encodes CDR1 SGHAT and CDR2 FQNNGV. The CDR3 runs to 14 residues. V was pared by 3 bases and J by 5 bases, with 8 bases between. The CDR3: CASSFLGDNSPLHF. For the CDR3, the DNA is TGTGCCAGCAGCTTTTTAGGGGATAATTCACCCCTCCACTTT.

V usage is TRBV10-3 and J usage is TRBJ1-2; maybe TRBD1 (6 bases). V lost 3 bases, J lost 8 bases, and 13 bases lay in between. CDR3 length: 13 residues. Germline V gene lookup returns CDR1 ENHRY and CDR2 SYGVKD. Here the CDR3 reads CAISDPGAKGYTF. The DNA for the CDR3 is TGTGCCATCAGTGACCCAGGGGCAAAAGGCTACACCTTC.

This chain connects TRBV7-9 to TRBJ2-3; 7 bases map to TRBD1. V lost 1 base to trimming and J lost 5 bases; unmatched junction nucleotides: 15. Germline V gives CDR1 SEHNR, CDR2 FQNEAQ (reference sequence). The CDR3 contains 18 residues. CDR3 residues: CASSLEARTGPHGDTQYF. The CDR3 DNA sequence: TGTGCCAGCAGCTTAGAGGCCCGGACAGGCCCACATGGAGATACGCAGTATTTT.

V usage is TRBV6-2 or TRBV6-3 and J usage is TRBJ1-2, with no clear D. The CDR3 spans 15 residues. V gave up 3 bases and J gave up 4 bases, with 15 bases separating them. CDR1 MNHEY and CDR2 SVGEGT come from the germline V gene. This CDR3 reads CASSYGGMGPYGYTF. For the CDR3, the DNA is TGTGCCAGCAGTTATGGCGGGATGGGTCCCTATGGCTACACCTTC.

This rearrangement joins TRBV7-2 to TRBJ2-1; 8 bases map to TRBD1. The CDR3 is made up of 13 amino acids. The trim removed 0 bases at V and 12 bases at J, leaving 4 bases unmatched. Germline values: CDR1 SGHTA, CDR2 FQGNSA. The CDR3 DNA sequence: TGTGCCAGCAGCTTAGCCCGACAGGGGTGGCAGTTCTTC. It encodes CASSLARQGWQFF.

The V call is TRBV24-1, the J call TRBJ1-1, with 11 bases matching TRBD1. The V gene end was trimmed by 4 bases and the J gene end by 7 bases; junction bases not matched to a gene: 10. Germline values: CDR1 KGHDR, CDR2 SFDVKD. The length of the CDR3 is 16 residues. CDR3 DNA: TGTGCCACCAGTGACGGTAAGGACAGGGGGCTAGATGAAGCTTTCTTT. It is translated as CATSDGKDRGLDEAFF.

In DNA, the CDR3 is TGCGCCAGCAGCTTGGATACTAGGGCCTACGAGCAGTACTTC. It is translated as CASSLDTRAYEQYF. This chain links TRBV5-1 with TRBJ2-7, with D possibly being TRBD2 (5 bases). The CDR3 is made up of 14 amino acids. Trimming stripped 0 bases from V and 2 bases from J, with 9 bases between. Looked up from germline, CDR1 is SGHRS and CDR2 is YFSETQ.

J is TRBJ2-7 and V is TRBV2, with 9 bases fitting TRBD1. In germline, CDR1 is SNHLY, CDR2 FYNNEI. Trimming at V came to 9 bases and at J to 6 bases, leaving 12 bases not matched to a gene. The CDR3 runs 14 residues. The CDR3 loop is CASTGTGSFSEQYF. DNA for the CDR3: TGTGCCAGTACCGGGACAGGGTCTTTTAGCGAGCAGTACTTC.

This chain uses TRBV11-2 with TRBJ2-6; the match to TRBD1 covers 10 bases. After removal of 8 bases from V and 0 bases from J, the junction contained 4 bases not matched to a gene. The CDR3 loop spans 16 amino acids. Germline values: CDR1 SGHAT, CDR2 FQNNGV. The CDR3 coding sequence is TGTGCCAGCCCGGGACAGGGGTTCTCTGGGGCCAACGTCCTGACTTTC. Its translation: CASPGQGFSGANVLTF.

V usage is TRBV19 and J usage is TRBJ2-3; no reliable D call. Looked up from germline, CDR1 is LNHDA and CDR2 is SQIVND (reference sequence). The CDR3 runs to 13 residues. Trimming pared 4 bases from V and 5 bases from J, leaving 10 bases between. Here the CDR3 reads CASSNRAIDTQYF. CDR3 nucleotide sequence: TGTGCCAGTAGTAACCGCGCGATAGATACGCAGTATTTT. Full variable domain (missing parts from reference TRBV19 and TRBJ2-3): DGGITQSPKYLFRKEGQNVTLSCEQNLNHDAMYWYRQDPGQGLRLIYYSQIVNDFQKGDIAEGYSVSREKKESFPLTVTSAQKNPTAFYLCASSNRAIDTQYFGPGTRLTVL.

The chain employs TRBV29-1 and TRBJ1-2; TRBD1 might be the D (5 bases). The CDR3 length is 12 residues. V was cut by 5 bases and J by 4 bases, with 11 bases left in between. The germline gives CDR1 SQVTM, CDR2 ANQGSEA. CDR3 DNA sequence: TGCAGCGTTACGGACACCATCTATGGCTACACCTTC. Encoded protein: CSVTDTIYGYTF. The whole variable domain, filled in from reference TRBV29-1 and TRBJ1-2, reads SAVISQKPSRDICQRGTSLTIQCQVDSQVTMMFWYRQQPGQSLTLIATANQGSEATYESGFVIDKFPISRPNLTFSTLTVSNMSPEDSSIYLCSVTDTIYGYTFGSGTRLTVV.

Only a few counts were recorded for this clone. The chain has TRBV4-1 and TRBJ2-3; D uncertain. The germline CDR1 and CDR2 sequences are MGHRA and YSYEKL. CDR3 length equals 14 residues. V was trimmed by 0 bases and J by 2 bases, leaving 6 bases between them. The CDR3 DNA reads TGCGCCAGCAGCCAAGATACCTACACAGATACGCAGTATTTT. It specifies CASSQDTYTDTQYF.

DNA of the CDR3: TGTGCCAGCAGCCCCAGCGGGGGTACCAAATACAATGAGCAGTTCTTC. It translates to CASSPSGGTKYNEQFF. The chain recombines TRBV5-4 with TRBJ2-1, with TRBD2 identical over 8 bases. The CDR3 runs to 16 residues. Trimming cost V 4 bases and J 4 bases; bases outside gene matches: 10. Per germline, CDR1 SGHNT and CDR2 YYREEE (reference sequence). The whole variable domain, filled in from reference TRBV5-4 and TRBJ2-1, reads ETGVTQSPTHLIKTRGQQVTLRCSSQSGHNTVSWYQQALGQGPQFIFQYYREEENGRGNFPPRFSGLQFPNYSSELNVNALELDDSALYLCASSPSGGTKYNEQFFGPGTRLTVL.

The chain recombines TRBV7-9 with TRBJ2-7; weak D call: TRBD1 (6 bases). This CDR3 region has 14 residues. CDR1 and CDR2 from the germline V gene are SEHNR and FQNEAQ (reference sequence). With 2 bases removed from V and 1 base from J, the gap between germline ends came to 9 bases. The CDR3 DNA sequence: TGTGCCAGCAGCTTATCGGACAGTTCCTACGAGCAGTACTTC. It codes for CASSLSDSSYEQYF.

V is TRBV6-5 and J is TRBJ2-1; D not resolved. From germline, CDR1 is MNHEY and CDR2 SVGAGI. V gave up 2 bases and J gave up 1 base, with 9 bases separating them. This CDR3 comprises 15 residues. In DNA form, the CDR3 reads TGTGCCAGCAGTTACGACTCCACTTCCTACAATGAGCAGTTCTTC. Protein: CASSYDSTSYNEQFF.

The rearrangement links TRBV6-5 to TRBJ2-7, with TRBD1 matching over 7 bases. V dropped 2 bases and J dropped 2; count of bases not matched to a gene: 3. This CDR3 has 14 amino acids. Germline values: CDR1 MNHEY, CDR2 SVGAGI. CDR3 nucleotide sequence: TGTGCCAGCAGTTACGCCGACAGGGCCTACGAGCAGTACTTC. It is translated as CASSYADRAYEQYF.

This clone came up a few times. The CDR3 reads CASSSSDTGELFF. Written as DNA, the CDR3 is TGTGCCAGCAGTTCCAGCGACACCGGGGAGCTGTTTTTT. The chain combines TRBV12-3 or TRBV12-4 with TRBJ2-2; unclear D gene. Trimming removed 4 bases at V and 3 bases at J, with 6 bases between. CDR3 size: 13 residues.

The genes are TRBV19 and TRBJ1-1, with D tentatively TRBD1 (6 bases). The CDR3 loop spans 10 amino acids. The V end was cut by 9 bases, the J end by 8 bases, with 10 bases between. Germline V gene lookup returns CDR1 LNHDA and CDR2 SQIVND (reference sequence). In DNA form, the CDR3 reads TGTGCCAGCATAGACAGGGAAGCTTTCTTT. Residues: CASIDREAFF.

The V gene is TRBV30, the J gene TRBJ2-7, with D maybe TRBD1 (5 bases). This CDR3 comprises 13 residues. CDR1 GTSNPN and CDR2 SVGIG come from the germline V gene (reference sequence). V lost 4 bases to trimming and J lost 5 bases, with 15 bases between them. CDR3 DNA sequence: TGTGCCTGGACCCTCCAGGGAAAGGACGAGCAGTACTTC. It translates to CAWTLQGKDEQYF.

This rearrangement joins TRBV12-5 to TRBJ2-5; 10 nucleotides match TRBD1. CDR1 and CDR2 from the germline V gene are LGHNT and FRNRAP. J lost 5 bases, V lost 6 bases, and 21 bases had no gene match. This CDR3 contains 19 residues. CDR3 DNA: TGTGCTAGTGGCCCACTGGGGAGCCCGGGACAGGGGATTGCGGAGACCCAGTACTTC. This sequence encodes CASGPLGSPGQGIAETQYF.

In its sample, this clone was seen once. This CDR3 reads CASRWDRGTYEQYF. The CDR3 DNA is TGTGCCAGCAGGTGGGACAGGGGGACCTACGAGCAGTACTTC. The rearrangement links TRBV6-5 to TRBJ2-7; 11 bases are a match to TRBD1. The CDR3 is made up of 14 amino acids. CDR1 is MNHEY and CDR2 is SVGAGI in the germline V gene. After removal of 6 bases from V and 2 bases from J, the junction contained 3 bases not matched to a gene.

The chain recombines TRBV20-1 with TRBJ2-3, with D possibly matching TRBD2 (6 bases). CDR3 size: 14 residues. Germline V CDR1 and CDR2: DFQATT, SNEGSKA (reference sequence). V was clipped by 3 bases and J by 1 base, with 11 bases between them. This CDR3 reads CSASAGTGTDTQYF. For the CDR3, the DNA is TGCAGTGCTAGTGCCGGGACTGGCACAGATACGCAGTATTTT.

The CDR3 is CASSTGSGANVLTF. Here the CDR3 DNA reads TGTGCCAGCAGCACAGGGTCCGGGGCCAACGTCCTGACTTTC. The chain couples TRBV7-9 to TRBJ2-6; weak D call: TRBD1 (6 bases). Looked up from germline, CDR1 is SEHNR and CDR2 is FQNEAQ (reference sequence). This CDR3 contains 14 residues. V shed 5 bases and J shed 4 bases, with 9 bases lying between them.

The gene calls are TRBV6-5 and TRBJ1-4; unclear D gene. Trimming left V 5 bases short and J 12 bases short, with 13 bases between. The CDR3 is made up of 12 amino acids. The germline V gene has CDR1 MNHEY and CDR2 SVGAGI. CDR3 loop: CASSPAFGELFF. The DNA for the CDR3 is TGTGCCAGCAGTCCCGCTTTCGGGGAACTGTTTTTT.